Sequencing of this T cell receptor beta chain was carried out in a study of T-cell memory formation after mild COVID-19. Study-level findings and limits: CD4+ contracting clones were mainly CM and EM; CD8+ ones, EMRA. Clones that got smaller from day 15 to 85 had even CD4/CD8, while clones growing later tipped toward CD4+. Some clones that responded were present in memory (sampled pre-infection), which suggests cross-reactive memory joined.

Barcoded TCR alpha and TCR beta cDNA libraries with UMIs came from 5'RACE using constant-segment primers. Each CDR3 protein gets one entry after TCRdb re-called the 5' RACE reads with MiXCR. This sample carries about 500,000 distinct CDR3 sequences, roughly 22% of them seen once, and the ten largest clones take around 12%. Worth noting for this clonotype: Its antigen is not known.

The CDR3 covers 14 residues. Trimming took 5 bases from V and 5 from J; bases not matched to a gene: 5. Sequenced sample: PBMCs or a T cell subset sorted from them (not recorded which). The rearrangement uses TRBV12-3 or TRBV12-4 and TRBJ2-5, with 10 bases identical to TRBD2. The receptor comes from an adult woman who had mild COVID-19 (a few samples of this study predate the infection). Cell type and time point are not known. The CDR3 sequence is CASSVPAGGETQYF. In DNA form, the CDR3 reads TGTGCCAGCAGTGTCCCAGCGGGAGGGGAGACCCAGTACTTC.